This T cell receptor (beta chain) comes out of a study of control samples from healthy donors and cancer patients (TCRdb year 2020). Remarks on this clone: It has no known antigen specificity. It has no much larger one-base neighbor in the sample; base qualities were not kept.

The library was built by means of the immunoSEQ multiplex PCR assay. The clones in this table, taken by TCRdb from immuneACCESS, are in-frame only. Not every clone is retained; where verified, under half of the shortfall comes from an unresolved V gene, and the cause of the rest is unknown. The sample table records 110,000 or so clones; approximately 84% of these occur just once. 6% to 8% of the sample rests with the top ten. From V the trimming removes 4 bases and from J it removes 5 bases, while the gene matches leave 8 bases of the junction unaccounted for. Reading the germline V gene gives CDR1 SGHVS and CDR2 FNYEAQ. Including cysteine and phenylalanine, the CDR3 has 15 amino acids. Only CDR3 DNA is held: 45 bases, read in frame from base 1.

The chain uses TRBV7-6 and TRBJ1-1, with TRBD1 identical over 9 junction bases. Material: blood. This TCR came from a man between 18 and 29 years old in good health. CDR3 region: CASSSVPGQGTEAFF. The nucleotide sequence is given as TGTGCCAGCAGCTCGGTCCCGGGACAGGGTACTGAAGCTTTCTTT.